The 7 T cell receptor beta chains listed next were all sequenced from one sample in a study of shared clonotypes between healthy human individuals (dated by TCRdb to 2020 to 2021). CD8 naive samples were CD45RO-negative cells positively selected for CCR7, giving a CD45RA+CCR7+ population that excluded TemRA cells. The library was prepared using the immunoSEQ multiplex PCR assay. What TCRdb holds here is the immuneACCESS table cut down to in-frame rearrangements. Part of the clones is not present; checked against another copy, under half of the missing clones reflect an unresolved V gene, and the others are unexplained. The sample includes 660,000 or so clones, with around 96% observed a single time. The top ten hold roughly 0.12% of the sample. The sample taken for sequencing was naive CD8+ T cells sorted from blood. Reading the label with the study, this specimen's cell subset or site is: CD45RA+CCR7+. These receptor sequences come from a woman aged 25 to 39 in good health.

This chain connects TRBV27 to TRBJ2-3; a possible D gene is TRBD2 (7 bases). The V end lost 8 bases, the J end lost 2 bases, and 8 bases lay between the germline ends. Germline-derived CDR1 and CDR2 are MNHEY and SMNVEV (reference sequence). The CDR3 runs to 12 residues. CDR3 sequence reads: CASRGATDTQYF. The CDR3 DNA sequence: TGTGCCAGCCGGGGGGCCACAGATACGCAGTATTTT.

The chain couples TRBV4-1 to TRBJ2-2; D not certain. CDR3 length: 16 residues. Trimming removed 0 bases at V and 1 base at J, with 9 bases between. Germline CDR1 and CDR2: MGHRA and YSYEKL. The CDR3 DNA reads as TGCGCCAGCAGCCAAGATCCTTCCGAGAACACCGGGGAGCTGTTTTTT. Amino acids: CASSQDPSENTGELFF.

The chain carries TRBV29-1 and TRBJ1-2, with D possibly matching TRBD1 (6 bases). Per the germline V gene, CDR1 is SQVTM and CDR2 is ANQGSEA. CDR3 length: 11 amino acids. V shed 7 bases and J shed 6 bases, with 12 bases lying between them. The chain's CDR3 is CSAYRDHGYTF. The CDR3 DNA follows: TGCAGCGCTTACAGGGACCATGGCTACACCTTC.

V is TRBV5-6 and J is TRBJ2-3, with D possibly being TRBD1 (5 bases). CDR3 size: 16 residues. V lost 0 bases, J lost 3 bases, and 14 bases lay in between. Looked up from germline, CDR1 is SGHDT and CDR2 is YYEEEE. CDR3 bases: TGTGCCAGCAGCTTGGCCGACAGTTCCAGTACAGATACGCAGTATTTT. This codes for CASSLADSSSTDTQYF.

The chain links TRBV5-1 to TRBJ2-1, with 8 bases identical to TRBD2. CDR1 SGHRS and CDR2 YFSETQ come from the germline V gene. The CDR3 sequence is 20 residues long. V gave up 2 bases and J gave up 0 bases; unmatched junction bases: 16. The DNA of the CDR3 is TGCGCCAGCAGCTTCCCGACCCTTTTTAGCGGGGAGAGCTCCTACAATGAGCAGTTCTTC. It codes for CASSFPTLFSGESSYNEQFF.

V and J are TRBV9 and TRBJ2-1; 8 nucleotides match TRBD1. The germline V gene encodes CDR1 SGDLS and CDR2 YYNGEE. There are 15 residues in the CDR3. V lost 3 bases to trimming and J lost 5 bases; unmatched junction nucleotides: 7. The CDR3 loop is CASSGRDRQDNEQFF. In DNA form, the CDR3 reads TGTGCCAGCAGCGGCCGGGACAGGCAAGACAATGAGCAGTTCTTC.

The CDR3, as DNA: TGTGCCAGCAACCCGGGAAGCACAGATACGCAGTATTTT. Translating gives CASNPGSTDTQYF. The chain combines TRBV28 with TRBJ2-3; D might be TRBD2 (5 bases). Deletions cut 7 bases from V and 0 bases from J, with 8 bases between. The CDR3 contains 13 residues. Per germline, CDR1 MDHEN and CDR2 SYDVKM.